This T cell receptor beta chain stems from a study of T cell responses to AZD1222 COVID-19 vaccine (TCRdb year 2021). In terms of the full investigation: AZD1222 recipients whose second dose came at about 4 weeks and those whose second dose came at about 12 weeks were combined into one group, since spike-specific TCR depth and breadth did not differ between the two schedules. A total of 230 to 250 trial participants underwent TCR sequencing, of whom around 210 had received two doses of AZD1222 and about 25 had received two doses of the MenACWY control vaccine. Enrollment into the trials was organized by age into subgroups of 18-55, 56-69 and 70-plus years, and those subgroups contained about 160, 30 and 59 TCR-sequenced participants, respectively. Overall study outcomes, separate from this receptor: In the small 56-69-year group, the increase in depth fell short of significance, most likely because of low power. Conclusions about previously exposed vaccinees were limited because only six AZD1222 recipients were SARS-CoV-2 seropositive at baseline. Participants were mostly white British, with more females than males. The authors suggested clonal diversity may have been underestimated. The vaccine-associated CD4 TCRs covered the entire spike protein, and the dominant responses fell in regions 160-218 and 743-854. Reportedly, almost half of the unique spike-specific TCRs recognized epitopes lying outside the regions that are mutated in the B.1.351 and B.1.1.7 variants. Because no day 14 peak-response samples were available, repertoires were characterized only after the peak T cell response. After two AZD1222 doses, spike-specific TCR breadth and depth were significantly higher than at day 0 and than in MenACWY recipients.

The CDR3 regions of human TCRbeta chains were analyzed by immunosequencing. In the original analysis: Repertoire TCRs were matched against a reference library of SARS-CoV-2-specific TCRs generated with the MIRA antigen-specificity platform. Breadth was defined as the fraction of unique TCRs that were SARS-CoV-2-associated, and depth was defined as the fraction of total T cells that were SARS-CoV-2-associated. Using the MIRA data, each spike-specific TCR was mapped to the spike region that the TCR reacts to and placed in a CD4 or CD8 class. Log10-transformed breadth and depth values were compared by one-way ANOVA with Sidak's multiple comparisons tests. TCRdb's version of the immuneACCESS table is confined to in-frame rearrangements and falls short of the full clone set. An unresolved V gene accounts for under half of the shortfall where checked; the remainder is of unknown origin. Clonal size and the V and J genes are those of that table, whereas D and trimming came from the DNA. In all, the sample holds roughly 100,000 clones, and 70% to 90% of those were seen once. The biggest ten clones account for about an eighth of the sample.

The germline V gene provides CDR1 SGDLS and CDR2 YYNGEE. V loses 1 base of germline sequence and J loses 2 bases, and the interval between the two ends is 10 bases. The CDR3, from cysteine to phenylalanine, totals 16 residues. Solely the CDR3 DNA is kept, with 48 bases framed from the first base. As for this clone: Its antigen remains unidentified. No clone much larger than this one lies a single base away; base qualities are absent.

This specimen's time point label, interpreted: baseline before first vaccination. The vaccinee samples were drawn from two UK trials, COV001 and COV002, one of which was a single-blind randomized controlled phase 2/3 trial testing AZD1222 (ChAdOx1 nCoV-19) in healthy adults. Trial participant PBMC samples were collected at day 0 and day 28 after the second dose for TCRbeta chain sequencing. The sequence is built from TRBV9 and TRBJ2-6; no D gene can be assigned with confidence. Specimen: peripheral blood, collected on day 0 of AZD1222 vaccination. The sequence was collected from an adult in good health. CDR3 reads: CASSVYENPGANVLTF. In nucleotide form, the sequence is TGTGCCAGCAGCGTATATGAAAACCCTGGGGCCAACGTCCTGACTTTC.